This T cell receptor (beta chain) was found in a study of cytomegalovirus exposure and HLA in healthy donors. The CDR3 sequence is 16 residues long. From germline, CDR1 is SNHLY and CDR2 FYNNEI. Trimming shortened V by 8 bases and J by 0 bases, and 19 bases separated the two germline ends. Profiling relied on immunoSEQ multiplex PCR, and the TCRdb table lists in-frame clones only, not all of them. The sample records 80,000 to 100,000 clones, about 83% being singletons. The sample taken for sequencing was PBMCs. The TCR originated in a young woman in good health and CMV-seronegative. The V gene is TRBV2, the J gene TRBJ1-2; possibly TRBD1 for D (6 bases). CDR3 sequence (DNA): TGTGCCAGCGCAATGTCCTTAGGGGGAGCTAACTATGGCTACACCTTC. Encoded protein: CASAMSLGGANYGYTF. Combining the CDR3 with reference TRBV2 and TRBJ1-2 gives the whole variable domain EPEVTQTPSHQVTQMGQEVILRCVPISNHLYFYWYRQILGQKVEFLVSFYNNEISEKSEIFDDQFSVERPDGSNFTLKIRSTKLEDSAMYFCASAMSLGGANYGYTFGSGTRLTVV.